What follows are 24 T cell receptor beta chains derived from one specimen sequenced in a study of early T cells in non-severe SARS-CoV-2 infection. TCRdb called the 5' RACE reads again in MiXCR, with one record for every CDR3 protein. The sample comprises roughly 75,000 distinct CDR3 sequences, approximately 16% of which are singletons, and approximately 2.6% rests with the top ten. The sequenced material came from whole blood. Source of these receptors: an adult who was a healthcare worker with PCR-confirmed SARS-CoV-2 infection or an uninfected control (not recorded which).

CDR3 sequence reads: CATSDPAGPNRDTQYF. CDR3 nucleotide sequence: TGTGCCACCAGTGATCCCGCAGGTCCAAACAGGGATACGCAGTATTTT. The chain uses TRBV24-1 and TRBJ2-3; TRBD1 is a possible D gene (5 bases). The CDR3 length is 16 residues. The germline CDR1 and CDR2 sequences are KGHDR and SFDVKD. V lost 3 bases and J lost 6, with 18 bases in between.

This rearrangement joins TRBV10-3 to TRBJ2-4, with no clear D. The CDR3 runs 12 residues. Trimming shortened V by 4 bases and J by 6 bases, and 7 bases separated the two germline ends. CDR1 and CDR2 (germline): ENHRY, SYGVKD. CDR3 residues: CAISGTPNIQYF. The CDR3 DNA is TGTGCCATCAGTGGCACTCCAAACATTCAGTACTTC.

Written as DNA, the CDR3 is TGCAGCGTTGAAGGAGTAGCGGGCACAGATACGCAGTATTTT. Translating gives CSVEGVAGTDTQYF. This chain connects TRBV29-1 to TRBJ2-3; D is perhaps TRBD2 (6 bases). V lost 1 base, J lost 1 base, and 9 bases lay in between. This CDR3 comprises 14 residues. Germline CDR1 is SQVTM and CDR2 is ANQGSEA.

The rearrangement uses TRBV6-6 and TRBJ1-6; a weak D match, TRBD1 (5 bases). V was pared by 4 bases and J by 6 bases, with 16 bases between. Germline CDR1 reads MNHNY; CDR2 reads SVGAGI (reference sequence). This CDR3 is built from 16 residues. CDR3 region: CASSWLSRETNSPLHF. The CDR3, as DNA: TGTGCCAGCAGTTGGTTAAGCAGGGAAACTAATTCACCCCTCCACTTT.

The CDR3 DNA reads TGTGCCAGCAAAGGACGGTTATCTCTAGCCAAAAACATTCAGTACTTC. This translates into CASKGRLSLAKNIQYF. The rearrangement uses TRBV2 and TRBJ2-4, with D unclear. Germline assignment: CDR1 SNHLY and CDR2 FYNNEI. V dropped 7 bases and J dropped 0 bases, with 16 bases sitting between them. This CDR3 is built from 16 residues.

This clonotype was observed a handful of times. This chain links TRBV15 with TRBJ2-1, with 10 positions matching TRBD1. Germline trimming cut 5 bases from V and 6 bases from J; bases unmatched to any gene: 19. Germline CDR1 LNHNV, CDR2 YYDKDF (reference sequence). This CDR3 has 19 residues. CDR3 bases: TGTGCCACCAGCCGAGCCGGGACAGGGGTTGGCTGGGGCCCCAATGAGCAGTTCTTC. It is translated as CATSRAGTGVGWGPNEQFF.

The chain links TRBV12-3 or TRBV12-4 to TRBJ2-7; TRBD1 aligns across 7 bases. This CDR3 region has 14 residues. V shed 1 base, J shed 2 bases, and the junction held 2 bases outside the gene matches. CDR3 bases: TGTGCCAGCAGTTTAGGGGACAGCACCTACGAGCAGTACTTC. Translation: CASSLGDSTYEQYF.

This chain connects TRBV3-1 to TRBJ2-2; no clear D gene. Germline V gene sequence: CDR1 LGHDT, CDR2 YNNKEL (reference sequence). CDR3 size: 15 residues. The V and J ends lost 2 bases and 6 bases respectively, with 13 bases between them. In DNA, the CDR3 is TGTGCCAGCAGCCAAAGGTTAGGGATCTCCGGGGAGCTGTTTTTT. Amino acid sequence: CASSQRLGISGELFF.

This clonotype was seen more than once but under ten times. This sequence joins TRBV12-3 or TRBV12-4 and TRBJ1-5, with D hard to call. Trimming removed 5 bases at V and 6 bases at J, with 17 bases between. The CDR3 runs 15 residues. Here the CDR3 reads CASSPASGVGQPQHF. CDR3 bases: TGTGCCAGCAGTCCTGCTTCCGGGGTAGGTCAGCCCCAGCATTTT.

In its sample, this clonotype was seen a few times. The chain couples TRBV7-2 to TRBJ2-7; 7 bases align to TRBD1. CDR1 and CDR2 (germline): SGHTA, FQGNSA. J lost 0 bases, V lost 6 bases, and 5 bases had no gene match. This CDR3 is 14 amino acids long. The CDR3 bases are TGTGCCAGCAGTCGACAGGGAAGCTCCTACGAGCAGTACTTC. The encoded protein is CASSRQGSSYEQYF.

This clonotype came up a few times. The CDR3 loop reads CASSSDRGLRNTEAFF. As DNA, the CDR3 is TGTGCCAGCAGCTCCGACAGGGGGCTTAGGAACACTGAAGCTTTCTTT. This chain uses TRBV5-6 with TRBJ1-1; TRBD1 agrees at 10 bases. The CDR3 covers 16 residues. Germline V gene data show CDR1 as SGHDT and CDR2 as YYEEEE. V lost 3 bases to trimming and J lost 1 base; unmatched junction nucleotides: 6.

The chain joins TRBV28 to TRBJ1-1; D is unclear. V was pared by 3 bases and J by 8 bases, with 7 bases between. The CDR3 has 11 residues. Germline CDR1 reads MDHEN; CDR2 reads SYDVKM. CDR3 region: CASSFDGEAFF. For the CDR3, the DNA is TGTGCCAGCAGTTTCGACGGGGAAGCTTTCTTT.

This chain uses TRBV28 with TRBJ1-5; no firm D call. CDR3 length: 12 residues. Germline-derived CDR1 and CDR2 are MDHEN and SYDVKM. The V and J ends lost 3 bases and 8 bases respectively, with 8 bases between them. CDR3 DNA sequence: TGTGCCAGCAGTTTCCTTTCGGAGCCCCAGCATTTT. Translating gives CASSFLSEPQHF.

This chain uses TRBV27 with TRBJ1-5; D is uncertain. With 10 bases removed from V and 11 bases from J, the gap between germline ends came to 12 bases. The CDR3 is 10 amino acids. The V gene's germline CDR1 is MNHEY and CDR2 SMNVEV (reference sequence). DNA of the CDR3: TGTGCCACCCTCAGGAGGGCCCAGCATTTT. This gives the protein CATLRRAQHF.

This clonotype was recorded at least ten times. V usage is TRBV3-1 and J usage is TRBJ2-7; 8 bases match TRBD1. Trimming cost V 0 bases and J 11 bases; bases outside gene matches: 3. The CDR3 totals 12 residues. Germline V gene data show CDR1 as LGHDT and CDR2 as YNNKEL (reference sequence). The CDR3 protein is CASSQDQGAEYF. The CDR3 DNA reads TGTGCCAGCAGCCAAGACCAGGGGGCAGAGTACTTC.

Points on this clonotype: Its ends do not fully match the called genes, so a read error is possible. V is TRBV7-7 and J is TRBJ2-1; D gene unclear. Germline V lookup: CDR1 SSHAT, CDR2 FNYEAQ (reference sequence). CDR3 length: 14 amino acids. The DNA for the CDR3 is TGTGCTAGCAGCCAGGCTCCCTCCTACAATGAGCAGTTCTTC. Its translation is CASSQAPSYNEQFF.

In this sample, this clonotype turned up many times. The chain uses TRBV5-5 and TRBJ1-1; D is unclear. CDR1 and CDR2 (germline): SGHKS, YYEKEE (reference sequence). Trimming pared 3 bases from V and 1 base from J, leaving 1 base between. CDR3 size: 11 residues. The DNA for the CDR3 is TGTGCCAGCAGCTGGAACACTGAAGCTTTCTTT. It codes for CASSWNTEAFF.

In this sample, this clonotype turned up a few times. The chain links TRBV28 to TRBJ1-1; D remains unclear. CDR1 and CDR2 from the germline V gene are MDHEN and SYDVKM. V was cut by 5 bases and J by 1 base, with 8 bases left in between. This CDR3 comprises 13 residues. CDR3 sequence: CASSPRQNTEAFF. The CDR3, as DNA: TGTGCCAGCAGTCCCCGTCAGAACACTGAAGCTTTCTTT.

The rearrangement joins TRBV4-2 to TRBJ2-7, with TRBD2 identical over 13 bases. This CDR3 comprises 17 residues. Per germline, CDR1 LGHNA and CDR2 YNFKEQ. With 3 bases clipped from V and 10 bases from J, the junction kept 15 bases outside the gene matches. CDR3 sequence reads: CASSHPQRRTSGSSQYF. The CDR3, as DNA: TGTGCCAGCAGCCACCCTCAAAGGCGGACTAGCGGGAGTTCTCAGTACTTC.

This clonotype was seen ten or more times. J is TRBJ2-7 and V is TRBV5-1, with 9 bases identical to TRBD2. Germline assignment: CDR1 SGHRS and CDR2 YFSETQ. The CDR3 loop spans 16 amino acids. V shed 0 bases, J shed 2 bases, and the junction held 6 bases outside the gene matches. The CDR3 region has the DNA TGCGCCAGCAGCTTGGTTCCTAGCGGGAACGCCTACGAGCAGTACTTC. Its protein is CASSLVPSGNAYEQYF.

This clonotype has at least ten counts. The chain is built from TRBV20-1 and TRBJ1-1; 7 bases align to TRBD1. V lost 0 bases, J lost 5 bases, and 9 bases stayed unmatched. CDR1 and CDR2 from the germline V gene are DFQATT and SNEGSKA (reference sequence). This CDR3 contains 15 residues. The CDR3 nucleotides are TGCAGTGCTAGAGAAACATTAAGGGGGCATACTGAAGCTTTCTTT. This codes for CSARETLRGHTEAFF.

This clonotype has just a few counts. The J gene is TRBJ2-7, the V gene TRBV12-3 or TRBV12-4; D remains ambiguous. CDR3 length: 14 amino acids. V lost 2 bases, J lost 3 bases, and 11 bases lay in between. The CDR3 reads CASSLIGRDYEQYF. The DNA for the CDR3 is TGTGCCAGCAGTTTAATTGGCAGAGACTACGAGCAGTACTTC.

In its sample, this clonotype was seen a few times. The V call is TRBV20-1, the J call TRBJ2-7; 9 nucleotides match TRBD2. The V gene's germline CDR1 is DFQATT and CDR2 SNEGSKA (reference sequence). This CDR3 is 13 amino acids long. V lost 6 bases, J lost 6 bases, and 9 bases stayed unmatched. CDR3 sequence: CSASWAGGSEQYF. The CDR3 nucleotides read TGCAGTGCCAGCTGGGCGGGAGGGAGCGAGCAGTACTTC.

In its sample, this clonotype ranks as medium-sized. This sequence joins TRBV7-6 and TRBJ2-2, with 8 nucleotides matching TRBD1. Germline V gene sequence: CDR1 SGHVS, CDR2 FNYEAQ. The length of the CDR3 is 17 residues. Germline trimming cut 5 bases from V and 0 bases from J; bases unmatched to any gene: 8. The CDR3: CASSPIPQGANTGELFF. CDR3 DNA sequence: TGTGCCAGCAGCCCGATTCCACAGGGGGCGAACACCGGGGAGCTGTTTTTT.